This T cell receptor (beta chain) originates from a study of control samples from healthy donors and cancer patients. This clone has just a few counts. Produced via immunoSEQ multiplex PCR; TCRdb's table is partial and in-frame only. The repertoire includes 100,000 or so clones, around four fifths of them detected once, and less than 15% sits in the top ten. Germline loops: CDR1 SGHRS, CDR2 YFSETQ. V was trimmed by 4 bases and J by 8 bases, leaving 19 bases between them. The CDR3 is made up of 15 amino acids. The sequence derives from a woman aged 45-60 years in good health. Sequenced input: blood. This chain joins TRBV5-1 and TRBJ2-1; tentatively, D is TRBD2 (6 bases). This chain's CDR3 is CASSGDGGSEDEQFF. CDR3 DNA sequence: TGCGCCAGCAGCGGGGATGGGGGGTCCGAGGATGAGCAGTTCTTC.